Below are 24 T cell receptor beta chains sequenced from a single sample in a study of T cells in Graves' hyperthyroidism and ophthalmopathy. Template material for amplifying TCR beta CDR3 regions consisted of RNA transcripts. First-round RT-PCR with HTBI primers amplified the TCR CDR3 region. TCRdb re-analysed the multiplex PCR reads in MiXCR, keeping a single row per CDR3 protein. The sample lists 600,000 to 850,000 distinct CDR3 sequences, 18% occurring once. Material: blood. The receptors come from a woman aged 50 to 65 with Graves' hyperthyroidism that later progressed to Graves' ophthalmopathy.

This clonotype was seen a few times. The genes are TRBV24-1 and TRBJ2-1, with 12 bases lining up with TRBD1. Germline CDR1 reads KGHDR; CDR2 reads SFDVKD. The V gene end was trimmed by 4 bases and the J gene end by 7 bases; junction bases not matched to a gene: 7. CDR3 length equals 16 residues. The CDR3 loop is CATSDFGTGGGNEQFF. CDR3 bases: TGTGCCACCAGTGACTTCGGGACAGGGGGCGGGAATGAGCAGTTCTTC.

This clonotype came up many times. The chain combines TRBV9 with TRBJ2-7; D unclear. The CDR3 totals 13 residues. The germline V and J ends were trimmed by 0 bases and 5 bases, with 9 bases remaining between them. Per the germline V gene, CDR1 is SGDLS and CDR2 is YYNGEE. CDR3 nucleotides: TGTGCCAGCAGCGTAGCAAACGAACACGAGCAGTACTTC. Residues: CASSVANEHEQYF. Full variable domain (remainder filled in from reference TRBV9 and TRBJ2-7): DSGVTQTPKHLITATGQRVTLRCSPRSGDLSVYWYQQSLDQGLQFLIQYYNGEERAKGNILERFSAQQFPDLHSELNLSSLELGDSALYFCASSVANEHEQYFGPGTRLTVT.

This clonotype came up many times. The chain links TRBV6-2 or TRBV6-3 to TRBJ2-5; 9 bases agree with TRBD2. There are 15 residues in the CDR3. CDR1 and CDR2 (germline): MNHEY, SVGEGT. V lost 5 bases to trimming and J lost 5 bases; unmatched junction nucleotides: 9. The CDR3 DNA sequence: TGTGCCAGCAGTGCCGGGGGACTAGCCGGGGAGACCCAGTACTTC. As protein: CASSAGGLAGETQYF.

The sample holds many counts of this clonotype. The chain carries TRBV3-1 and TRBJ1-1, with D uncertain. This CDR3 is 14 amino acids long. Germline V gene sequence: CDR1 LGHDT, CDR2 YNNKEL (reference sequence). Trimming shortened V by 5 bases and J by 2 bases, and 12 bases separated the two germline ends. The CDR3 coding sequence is TGTGCCAGCAGCAAAAACACAAAAAACACTGAAGCTTTCTTT. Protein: CASSKNTKNTEAFF.

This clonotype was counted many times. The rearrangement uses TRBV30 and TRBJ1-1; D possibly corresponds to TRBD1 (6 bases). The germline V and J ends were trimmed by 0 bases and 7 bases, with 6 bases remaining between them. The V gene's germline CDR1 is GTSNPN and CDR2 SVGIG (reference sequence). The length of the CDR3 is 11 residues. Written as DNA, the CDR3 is TGTGCCTGGAGTGTAGGGGGTGAAGCTTTCTTT. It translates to CAWSVGGEAFF.

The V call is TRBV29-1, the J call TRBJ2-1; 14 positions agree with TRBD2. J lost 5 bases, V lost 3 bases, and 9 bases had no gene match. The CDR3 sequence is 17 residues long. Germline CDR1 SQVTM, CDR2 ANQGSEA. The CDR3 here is CSVEGGLAGVHDNEQFF. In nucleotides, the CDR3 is TGCAGCGTTGAGGGGGGACTAGCGGGGGTCCATGACAATGAGCAGTTCTTC.

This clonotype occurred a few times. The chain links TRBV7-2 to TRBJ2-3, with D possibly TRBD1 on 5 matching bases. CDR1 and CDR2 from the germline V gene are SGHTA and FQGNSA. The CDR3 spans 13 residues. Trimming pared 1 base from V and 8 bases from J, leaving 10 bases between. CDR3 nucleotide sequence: TGTGCCAGCAGCTTAGGTGACAGAAGTACGCAGTATTTT. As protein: CASSLGDRSTQYF. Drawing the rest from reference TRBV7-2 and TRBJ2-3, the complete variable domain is GAGVSQSPSNKVTEKGKDVELRCDPISGHTALYWYRQSLGQGLEFLIYFQGNSAPDKSGLPSDRFSAERTGGSVSTLTIQRTQQEDSAVYLCASSLGDRSTQYFGPGTRLTVL.

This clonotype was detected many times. The chain's CDR3 is CASSLALGASNTEAFF. DNA for the CDR3: TGTGCCAGCAGTTTAGCGCTGGGGGCTTCGAACACTGAAGCTTTCTTT. The chain uses TRBV12-3 or TRBV12-4 and TRBJ1-1; D might be TRBD1 (6 bases). Trimming removed 0 bases at V and 1 base at J, with 12 bases between. CDR3 length: 16 residues.

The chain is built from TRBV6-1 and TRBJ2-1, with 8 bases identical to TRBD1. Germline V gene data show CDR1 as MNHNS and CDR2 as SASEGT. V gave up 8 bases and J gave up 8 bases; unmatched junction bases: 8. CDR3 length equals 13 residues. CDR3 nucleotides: TGTGCCAGCGACAGGGGTCGACAATATGAGCAGTTCTTC. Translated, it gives CASDRGRQYEQFF.

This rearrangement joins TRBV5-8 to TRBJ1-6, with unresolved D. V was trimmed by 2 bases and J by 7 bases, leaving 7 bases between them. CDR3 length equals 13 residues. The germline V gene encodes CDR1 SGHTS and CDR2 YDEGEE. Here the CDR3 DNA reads TGTGCCAGCAGCTTCGTCAGAAATTCACCCCTCCACTTT. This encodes CASSFVRNSPLHF.

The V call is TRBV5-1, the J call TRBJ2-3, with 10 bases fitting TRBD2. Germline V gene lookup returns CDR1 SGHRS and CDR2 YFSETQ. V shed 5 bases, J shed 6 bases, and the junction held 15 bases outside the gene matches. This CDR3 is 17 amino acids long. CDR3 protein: CASSLSTGLAGEDTQYF. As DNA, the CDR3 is TGCGCCAGCAGTTTGAGTACTGGGCTAGCGGGGGAGGATACGCAGTATTTT.

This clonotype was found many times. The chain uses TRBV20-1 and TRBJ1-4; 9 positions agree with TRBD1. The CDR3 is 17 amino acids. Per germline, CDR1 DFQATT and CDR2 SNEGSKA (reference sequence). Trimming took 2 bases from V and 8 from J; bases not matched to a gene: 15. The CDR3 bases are TGCAGTGCTAGAATGAGGGACAGGGTGGCTGATCGCGAAAAACTGTTTTTT. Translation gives CSARMRDRVADREKLFF.

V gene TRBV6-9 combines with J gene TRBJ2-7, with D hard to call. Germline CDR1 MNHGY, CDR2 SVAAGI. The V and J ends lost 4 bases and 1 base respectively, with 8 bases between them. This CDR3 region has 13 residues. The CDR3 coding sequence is TGTGCCAGCAGTTGGGCAATTTCCTACGAGCAGTACTTC. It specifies CASSWAISYEQYF.

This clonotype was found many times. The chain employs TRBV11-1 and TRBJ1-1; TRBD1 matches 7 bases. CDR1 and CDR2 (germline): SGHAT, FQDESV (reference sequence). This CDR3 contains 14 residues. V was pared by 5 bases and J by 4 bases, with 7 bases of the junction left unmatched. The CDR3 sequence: CASSPDRAATEAFF. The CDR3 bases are TGTGCCAGCAGCCCTGACAGGGCGGCCACTGAAGCTTTCTTT.

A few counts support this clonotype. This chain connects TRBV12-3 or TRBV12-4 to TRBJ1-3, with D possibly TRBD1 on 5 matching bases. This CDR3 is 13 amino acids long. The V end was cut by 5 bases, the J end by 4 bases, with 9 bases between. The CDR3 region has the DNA TGTGCCAGCAGTCTCGGACAAGGAAACACCATATATTTT. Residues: CASSLGQGNTIYF.

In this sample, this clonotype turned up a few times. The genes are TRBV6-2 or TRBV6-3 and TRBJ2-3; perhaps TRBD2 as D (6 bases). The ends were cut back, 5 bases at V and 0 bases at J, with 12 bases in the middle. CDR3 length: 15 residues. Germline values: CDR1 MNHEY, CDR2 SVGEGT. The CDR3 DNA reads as TGTGCCAGCAGTAACCCCGGGACTAGCACAGATACGCAGTATTTT. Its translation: CASSNPGTSTDTQYF.

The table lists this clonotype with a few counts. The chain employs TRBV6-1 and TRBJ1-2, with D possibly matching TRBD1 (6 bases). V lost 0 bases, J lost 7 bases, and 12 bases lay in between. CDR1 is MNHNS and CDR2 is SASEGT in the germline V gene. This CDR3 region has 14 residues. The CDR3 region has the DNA TGTGCCAGCAGTGAAGCAATACAGGGAGGTGGCTACACCTTC. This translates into CASSEAIQGGGYTF.

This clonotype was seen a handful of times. CDR3 coding DNA: TGTGCCAGTAGTGCTAGGACGATCTACAATGAGCAGTTCTTC. Its protein product is CASSARTIYNEQFF. V is TRBV19 and J is TRBJ2-1; D is unclear. CDR1 and CDR2 (germline): LNHDA, SQIVND (reference sequence). V lost 5 bases and J 3 bases, leaving 11 bases between the germline ends. The CDR3 runs 14 residues.

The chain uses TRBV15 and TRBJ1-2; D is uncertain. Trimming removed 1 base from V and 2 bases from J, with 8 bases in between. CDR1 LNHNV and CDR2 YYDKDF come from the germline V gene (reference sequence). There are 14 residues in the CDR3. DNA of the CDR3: TGTGCCACCAGCAGAGGAGCGGGGAACTATGGCTACACCTTC. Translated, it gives CATSRGAGNYGYTF.

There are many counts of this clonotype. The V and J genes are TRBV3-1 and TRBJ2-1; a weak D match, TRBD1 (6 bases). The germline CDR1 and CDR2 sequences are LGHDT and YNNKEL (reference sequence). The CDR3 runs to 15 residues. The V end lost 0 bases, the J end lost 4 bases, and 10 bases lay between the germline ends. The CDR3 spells CASSQDSGVYNEQFF. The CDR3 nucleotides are TGTGCCAGCAGCCAAGACTCAGGGGTTTACAATGAGCAGTTCTTC.

This CDR3 is CASSDETGDQPQHF. The CDR3 DNA reads TGTGCCAGCAGTGACGAGACGGGAGATCAGCCCCAGCATTTT. V is TRBV2 and J is TRBJ1-5; no clear D gene. Germline assignment: CDR1 SNHLY and CDR2 FYNNEI. Trimming cost V 3 bases and J 5 bases, with 11 bases left between them. The CDR3 consists of 14 residues.

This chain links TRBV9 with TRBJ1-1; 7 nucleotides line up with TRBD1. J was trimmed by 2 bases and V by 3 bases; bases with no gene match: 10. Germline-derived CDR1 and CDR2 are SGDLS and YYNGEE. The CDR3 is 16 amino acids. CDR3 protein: CASSDPTGTENTEAFF. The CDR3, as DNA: TGTGCCAGCAGCGATCCGACCGGGACAGAAAACACTGAAGCTTTCTTT.

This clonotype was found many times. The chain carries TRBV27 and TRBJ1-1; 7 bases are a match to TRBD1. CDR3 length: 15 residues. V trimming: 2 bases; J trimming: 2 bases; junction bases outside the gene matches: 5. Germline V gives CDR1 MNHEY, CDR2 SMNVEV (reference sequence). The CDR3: CASSLGQGVNTEAFF. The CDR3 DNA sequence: TGTGCCAGCAGTTTAGGGCAGGGGGTCAACACTGAAGCTTTCTTT.

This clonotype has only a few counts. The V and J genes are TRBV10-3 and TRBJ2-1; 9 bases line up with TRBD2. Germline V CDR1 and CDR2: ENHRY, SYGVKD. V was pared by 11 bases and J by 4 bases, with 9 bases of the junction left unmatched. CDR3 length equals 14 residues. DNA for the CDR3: TGTGCCGTACAGAGCGGGGGGTTATACAATGAGCAGTTCTTC. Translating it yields CAVQSGGLYNEQFF.